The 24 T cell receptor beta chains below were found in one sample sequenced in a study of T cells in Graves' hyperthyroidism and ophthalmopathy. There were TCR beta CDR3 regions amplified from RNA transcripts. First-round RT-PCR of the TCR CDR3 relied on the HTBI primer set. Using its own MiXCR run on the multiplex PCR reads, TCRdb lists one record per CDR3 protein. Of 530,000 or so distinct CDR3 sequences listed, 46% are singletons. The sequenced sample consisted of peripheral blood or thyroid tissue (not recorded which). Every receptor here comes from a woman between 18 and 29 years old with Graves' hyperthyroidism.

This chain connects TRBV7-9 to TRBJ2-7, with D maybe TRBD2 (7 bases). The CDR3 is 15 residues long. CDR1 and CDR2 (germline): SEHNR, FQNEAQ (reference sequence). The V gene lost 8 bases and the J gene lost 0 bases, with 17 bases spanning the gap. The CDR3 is CASCNAGATSYEQYF. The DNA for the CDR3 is TGTGCCAGCTGCAACGCGGGGGCCACCTCCTACGAGCAGTACTTC. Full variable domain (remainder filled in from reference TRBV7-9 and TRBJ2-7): DTGVSQNPRHKITKRGQNVTFRCDPISEHNRLYWYRQTLGQGPEFLTYFQNEAQLEKSRLLSDRFSAERPKGSFSTLEIQRTEQGDSAMYLCASCNAGATSYEQYFGPGTRLTVT.

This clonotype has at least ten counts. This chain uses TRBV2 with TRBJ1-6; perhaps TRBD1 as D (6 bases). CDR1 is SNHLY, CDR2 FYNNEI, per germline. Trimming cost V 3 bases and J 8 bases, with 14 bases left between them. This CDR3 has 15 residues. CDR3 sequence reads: CASSDVQGSDSPLHF. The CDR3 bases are TGTGCCAGCAGTGATGTACAGGGATCGGATTCACCCCTCCACTTT.

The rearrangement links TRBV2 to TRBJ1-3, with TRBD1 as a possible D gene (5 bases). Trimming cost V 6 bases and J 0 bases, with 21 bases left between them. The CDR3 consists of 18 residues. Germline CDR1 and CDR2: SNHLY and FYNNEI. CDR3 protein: CASSPPVDGASSGNTIYF. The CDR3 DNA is TGTGCCAGCAGCCCTCCGGTTGACGGGGCCAGCTCTGGAAACACCATATATTTT.

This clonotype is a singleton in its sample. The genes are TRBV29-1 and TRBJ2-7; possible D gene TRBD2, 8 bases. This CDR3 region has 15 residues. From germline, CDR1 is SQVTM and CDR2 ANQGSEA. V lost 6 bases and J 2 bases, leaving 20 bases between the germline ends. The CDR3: CSVATGPGLAYEQYF. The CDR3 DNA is TGCAGCGTGGCGACAGGGCCGGGACTAGCCTACGAGCAGTACTTC.

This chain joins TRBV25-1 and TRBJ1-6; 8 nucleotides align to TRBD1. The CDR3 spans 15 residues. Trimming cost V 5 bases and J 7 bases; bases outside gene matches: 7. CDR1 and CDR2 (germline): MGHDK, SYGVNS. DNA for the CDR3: TGTGCCAGCAGTAGGGCAGGGGGCGAAAATTCACCCCTCCACTTT. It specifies CASSRAGGENSPLHF.

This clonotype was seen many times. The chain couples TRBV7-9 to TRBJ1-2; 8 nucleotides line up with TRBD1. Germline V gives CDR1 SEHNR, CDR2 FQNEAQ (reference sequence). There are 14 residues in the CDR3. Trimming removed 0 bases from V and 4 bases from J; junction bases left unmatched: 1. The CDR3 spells CASSLAQGAYGYTF. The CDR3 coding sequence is TGTGCCAGCAGCTTAGCGCAGGGGGCCTATGGCTACACCTTC.

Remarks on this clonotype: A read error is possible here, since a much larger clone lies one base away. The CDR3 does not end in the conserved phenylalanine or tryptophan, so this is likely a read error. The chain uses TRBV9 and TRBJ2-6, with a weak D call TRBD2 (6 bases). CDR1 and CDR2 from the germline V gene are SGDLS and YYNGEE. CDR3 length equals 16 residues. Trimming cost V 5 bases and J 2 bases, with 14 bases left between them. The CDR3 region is CASSLWGVTGANVLTL. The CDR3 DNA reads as TGTGCCAGCAGTTTATGGGGGGTCACTGGGGCCAACGTCCTGACTCTC.

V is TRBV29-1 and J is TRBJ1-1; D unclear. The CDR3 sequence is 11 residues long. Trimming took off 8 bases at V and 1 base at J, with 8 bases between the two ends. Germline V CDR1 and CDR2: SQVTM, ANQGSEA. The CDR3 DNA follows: TGCAGCTTCGACAAGAACACTGAAGCTTTCTTT. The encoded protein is CSFDKNTEAFF. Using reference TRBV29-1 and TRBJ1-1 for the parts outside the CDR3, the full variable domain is SAVISQKPSRDICQRGTSLTIQCQVDSQVTMMFWYRQQPGQSLTLIATANQGSEATYESGFVIDKFPISRPNLTFSTLTVSNMSPEDSSIYLCSFDKNTEAFFGQGTRLTVV.

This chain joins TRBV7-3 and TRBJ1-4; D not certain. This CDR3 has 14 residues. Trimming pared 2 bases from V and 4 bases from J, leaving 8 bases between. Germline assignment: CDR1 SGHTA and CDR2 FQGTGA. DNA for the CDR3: TGTGCCAGCAGCTTAGCGCTGTTTAATGAAAAACTGTTTTTT. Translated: CASSLALFNEKLFF.

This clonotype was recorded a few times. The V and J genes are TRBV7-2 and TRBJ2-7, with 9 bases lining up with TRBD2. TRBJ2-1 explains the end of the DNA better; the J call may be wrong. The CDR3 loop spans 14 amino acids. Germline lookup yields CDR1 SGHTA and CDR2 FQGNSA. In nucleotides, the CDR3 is TGTGCCAGCAGCTATCGCGGGAGGGTGGATGAGCAGTTCTTC. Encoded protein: CASSYRGRVDEQFF.

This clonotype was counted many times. The CDR3 sequence: CATSVSQTYEQYF. In DNA, the CDR3 is TGTGCCACCAGCGTTTCCCAAACCTACGAGCAGTACTTC. The chain couples TRBV15 to TRBJ2-7; D is uncertain. The V end was cut by 5 bases, the J end by 2 bases, with 10 bases between. This CDR3 is built from 13 residues. From germline, CDR1 is LNHNV and CDR2 YYDKDF (reference sequence).

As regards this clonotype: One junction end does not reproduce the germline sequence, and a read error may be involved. As DNA, the CDR3 is TGCAGCGTTGACGGGACAGGGGTGGCTGAGGCTTTCTTT. Its translation: CSVDGTGVAEAFF. The rearrangement uses TRBV29-1 and TRBJ1-1; the match to TRBD1 covers 10 bases. Per the germline V gene, CDR1 is SQVTM and CDR2 is ANQGSEA. The CDR3 covers 13 residues.

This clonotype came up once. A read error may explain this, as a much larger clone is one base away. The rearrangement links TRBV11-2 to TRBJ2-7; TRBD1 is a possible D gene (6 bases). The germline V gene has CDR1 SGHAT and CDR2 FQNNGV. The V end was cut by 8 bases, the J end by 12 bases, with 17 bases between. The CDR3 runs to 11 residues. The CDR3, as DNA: TGTGCCAGCGGCCGGGACATCGTTGTGTACTTC. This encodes CASGRDIVVYF.

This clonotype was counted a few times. The CDR3 reads CASGTGRYEQYF. CDR3 in DNA: TGTGCCTCCGGGACAGGGCGCTACGAGCAGTACTTC. The chain couples TRBV30 to TRBJ2-7; 9 bases map to TRBD1. Germline V CDR1 and CDR2: GTSNPN, SVGIG (reference sequence). J gave up 3 bases and V 7 bases, and 4 bases lay outside the gene matches. This CDR3 contains 12 residues.

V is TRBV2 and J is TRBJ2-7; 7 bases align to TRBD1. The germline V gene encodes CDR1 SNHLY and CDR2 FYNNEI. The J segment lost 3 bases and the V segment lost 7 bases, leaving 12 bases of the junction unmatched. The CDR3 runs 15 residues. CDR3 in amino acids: CASKRGGSGLYEQYF. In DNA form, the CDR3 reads TGTGCCAGCAAGAGAGGGGGCTCTGGGCTCTACGAGCAGTACTTC.

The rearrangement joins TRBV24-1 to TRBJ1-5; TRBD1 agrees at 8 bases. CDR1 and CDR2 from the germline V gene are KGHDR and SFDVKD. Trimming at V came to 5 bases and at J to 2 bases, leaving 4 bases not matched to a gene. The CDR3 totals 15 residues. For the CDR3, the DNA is TGTGCCACCAGTGGTCAGGGGGCCGGCAATCAGCCCCAGCATTTT. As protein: CATSGQGAGNQPQHF.

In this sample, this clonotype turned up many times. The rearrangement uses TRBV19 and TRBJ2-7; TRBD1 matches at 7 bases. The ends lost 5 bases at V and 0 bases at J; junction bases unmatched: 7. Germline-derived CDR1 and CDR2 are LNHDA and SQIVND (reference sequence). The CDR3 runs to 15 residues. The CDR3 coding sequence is TGTGCCAGTAGTTCCGGGACAGCCTCCTCCTACGAGCAGTACTTC. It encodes CASSSGTASSYEQYF.

The DNA for the CDR3 is TGCAGTGCCGCCTTCAATCGGGCCTACAATGAGCAGTTCTTC. Translated, it gives CSAAFNRAYNEQFF. The chain recombines TRBV20-1 with TRBJ2-5; D not resolved. The DNA matches TRBJ2-1 better at its end, which makes the J call doubtful. Germline CDR1 DFQATT, CDR2 SNEGSKA (reference sequence). There are 14 residues in the CDR3.

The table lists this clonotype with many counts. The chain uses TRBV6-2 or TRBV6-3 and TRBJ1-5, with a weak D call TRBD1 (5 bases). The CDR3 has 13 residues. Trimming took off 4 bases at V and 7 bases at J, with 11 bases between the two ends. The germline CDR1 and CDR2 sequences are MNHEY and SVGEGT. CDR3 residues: CASSLGTRQPQHF. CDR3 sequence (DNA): TGTGCCAGCAGTTTGGGGACGCGACAGCCCCAGCATTTT.

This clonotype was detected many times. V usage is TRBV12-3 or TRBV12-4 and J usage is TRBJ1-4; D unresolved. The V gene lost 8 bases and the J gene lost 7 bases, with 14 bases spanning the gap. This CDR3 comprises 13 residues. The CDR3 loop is CASEDMSSEKLFF. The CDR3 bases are TGTGCCAGCGAAGATATGTCGAGTGAAAAACTGTTTTTT.

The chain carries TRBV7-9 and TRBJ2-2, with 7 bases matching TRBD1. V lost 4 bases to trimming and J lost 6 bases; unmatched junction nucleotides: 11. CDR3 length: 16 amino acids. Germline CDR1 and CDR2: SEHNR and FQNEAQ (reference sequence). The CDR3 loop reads CASSSAVDRAPGELFF. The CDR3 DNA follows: TGTGCCAGCAGCTCGGCCGTTGACAGGGCACCCGGGGAGCTGTTTTTT. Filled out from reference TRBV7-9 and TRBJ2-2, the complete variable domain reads DTGVSQNPRHKITKRGQNVTFRCDPISEHNRLYWYRQTLGQGPEFLTYFQNEAQLEKSRLLSDRFSAERPKGSFSTLEIQRTEQGDSAMYLCASSSAVDRAPGELFFGEGSRLTVL.

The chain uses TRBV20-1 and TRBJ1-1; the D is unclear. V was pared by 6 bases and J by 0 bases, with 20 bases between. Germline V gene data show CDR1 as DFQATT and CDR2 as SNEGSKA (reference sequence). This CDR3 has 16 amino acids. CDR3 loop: CSARRSGNIMNTEAFF. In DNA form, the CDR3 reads TGCAGTGCAAGAAGGTCGGGAAATATCATGAACACTGAAGCTTTCTTT.

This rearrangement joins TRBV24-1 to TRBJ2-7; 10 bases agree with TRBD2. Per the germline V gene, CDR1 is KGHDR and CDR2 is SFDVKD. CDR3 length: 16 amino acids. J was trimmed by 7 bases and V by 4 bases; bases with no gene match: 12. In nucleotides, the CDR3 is TGTGCCACCAGTGACAGCCTAGCGGGAGTCTACAATGAGCAGTACTTC. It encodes CATSDSLAGVYNEQYF.

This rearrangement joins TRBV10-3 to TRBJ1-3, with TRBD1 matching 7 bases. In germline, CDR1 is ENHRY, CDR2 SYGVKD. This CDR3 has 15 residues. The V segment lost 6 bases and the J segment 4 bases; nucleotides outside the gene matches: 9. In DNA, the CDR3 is TGTGCCATCAGCGCCATGACAGGGAAAGGAAACACCATATATTTT. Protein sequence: CAISAMTGKGNTIYF.